Given below is one T cell receptor beta chain in context. An end of the junction differs from the germline gene, which may be a read error. CDR3 length: 15 amino acids. In germline, CDR1 is SGHAT, CDR2 FQNNGV. In the original analysis: Amplification of reference gene primers was used by the study to estimate nucleated cell counts. TCRdb's table, derived via immunoSEQ multiplex PCR, lists solely in-frame clones and lacks some. The V and J calls and clone size come from that table; D and trimming were worked out from the DNA. The sample carries fewer than 120,000 clones, around 90% recorded once. This specimen belongs to a study of blood T cell repertoires in COVID-19. Study information: Researchers got acute and convalescent COVID-19 samples from the United States, Italy and Spain.

The receptor was isolated from a woman between 50 and 59 years old with acute or convalescent COVID-19. The chain employs TRBV11-2 and TRBJ2-2; 12 nucleotides align to TRBD2. Sample: peripheral blood. CDR3 sequence reads: CASRRTSGNPGELFF. For the CDR3, the DNA is TGTGCCAGCAGACGGACTAGCGGGAACCCCGGGGAGCTGTTTTTT.